A single sample is the source of the 3 T cell receptor beta chains below, sequenced in a study of control samples from healthy donors and cancer patients. Clones were sequenced by immunoSEQ multiplex PCR, and TCRdb holds only the in-frame ones, with some missing. The top ten hold about 8% of the sample, which has 100,000 or so clones, roughly 91% seen once. Material: blood. The receptors were sampled from a man younger than 40 in good health.

The rearrangement joins TRBV18 to TRBJ1-2; D perhaps matches TRBD1 (6 bases). CDR1 is KGHSH, CDR2 LQKENI, per germline. CDR3 length equals 15 residues. V gave up 1 base and J gave up 0 bases, with 9 bases separating them. The CDR3 loop reads CASSPRGQTNYGYTF. The CDR3 nucleotides read TGTGCCAGCTCACCACGCGGACAGACTAACTATGGCTACACCTTC. Variable domain in full (rest from reference TRBV18 and TRBJ1-2): NAGVMQNPRHLVRRRGQEARLRCSPMKGHSHVYWYRQLPEEGLKFMVYLQKENIIDESGMPKERFSAEFPKEGPSILRIQQVVRGDSAAYFCASSPRGQTNYGYTFGSGTRLTVV.

V usage is TRBV29-1 and J usage is TRBJ2-1; the match to TRBD1 covers 7 bases. This CDR3 comprises 15 residues. The V segment lost 7 bases and the J segment 9 bases; nucleotides outside the gene matches: 18. Germline CDR1 and CDR2: SQVTM and ANQGSEA. This CDR3 reads CSGQPGTVWSSEQFF. In DNA form, the CDR3 reads TGCAGCGGCCAGCCCGGGACAGTCTGGAGTAGTGAGCAGTTCTTC.

The chain is built from TRBV7-2 and TRBJ2-7; 10 nucleotides match TRBD2. CDR3 size: 16 residues. CDR1 and CDR2 from the germline V gene are SGHTA and FQGNSA. With V trimmed by 2 bases and J by 7 bases, 11 bases remained unmatched. DNA for the CDR3: TGTGCCAGCAGCTTACCATCTAGCGGGAGAGGACGGGAGCAGTACTTC. Amino acids: CASSLPSSGRGREQYF.